This is a list of T cell receptor beta chains from one sample in a study of blood T cell repertoires in COVID-19. The repertoire was sequenced with immunoSEQ multiplex PCR; TCRdb's copy has only in-frame clones and lacks some. The table has approximately 100,000 clones, approximately 84% seen once. Sequenced input: peripheral blood. The receptors derive from a man in his 70s with acute or convalescent COVID-19. The CDR3 runs from the conserved cysteine through the conserved F or W. The D gene is left open where the match is weak. Not all rows give a size; the values are once, few, many and, for expanded clones, a class.

clone_size	j_call	v_call	d_call	cdr3_nt	cdr3_aa
NA	TRBJ1-1	TRBV24-1	NA	TGTGCCACCAGTGAGGACAGTTCGAACACTGAAGCTTTCTTT	CATSEDSSNTEAFF
NA	TRBJ1-1	TRBV27	TRBD1	TGTGCCAGCAGTCCCGGACAGGGGGCGATGAGGAACACTGAAGCTTTCTTT	CASSPGQGAMRNTEAFF
NA	TRBJ2-5	TRBV21-1	NA	TGTGCCAGCAGCAAATCGGGGGGAAGGGAGACCCAGTACTTC	CASSKSGGRETQYF
once	TRBJ1-4	TRBV6-2/TRBV6-3	NA	TGTGCCAGCAGCCCCCGGAGGGAAAAACTGTTTTTT	CASSPRREKLFF
NA	TRBJ1-1	TRBV5-1	NA	TGCGCCAGCAGCTTTAGGGAGCGCGGGTCCACTGAAGCTTTCTTT	CASSFRERGSTEAFF
NA	TRBJ1-4	TRBV3-1/TRBV3-2	TRBD1	TGTGCCAGCAGCCAAGTACAGGGACAGGGGAGTGAAAAACTGTTTTTT	CASSQVQGQGSEKLFF
NA	TRBJ1-4	TRBV7-9	NA	TGTGCCAGCGCTATGGGGGGGGCACGCGAAAAACTGTTTTTT	CASAMGGAREKLFF
once	TRBJ2-1	TRBV27	TRBD2	TGTGCCAGCAGTGGCCGGGGGGCGGGAGGGCCTGTGAATGAGCAGTTCTTC	CASSGRGAGGPVNEQFF
NA	TRBJ2-6	TRBV6-5	TRBD2	TGTGCCAGCAGTTACTCTCGGGGGGAGGCCAACGTCCTGACTTTC	CASSYSRGEANVLTF
once	TRBJ1-6	TRBV28	TRBD1	TGTGCCAGCAGTGCAAACAGGGGAATCGCACCCCTCCACTTT	CASSANRGIAPLHF
NA	TRBJ1-1	TRBV1	NA	TGCACCAGCAGCCAAGATCGGGGAGGGCCCGGAGGCTCTTGG	CTSSQDRGGPGGSW
NA	TRBJ2-1	TRBV28	NA	TGTGCCAGCAGTTTAGACAGTGAGCAGTTCTTC	CASSLDSEQFF
NA	TRBJ1-1	TRBV28	NA	TGTGCCAGCACCCCACCGGGGAGAAGGAACACTGAAGCTTTCTTT	CASTPPGRRNTEAFF
NA	TRBJ2-1	TRBV9	TRBD2	TGTGCCAGCTGTCGGGGGGACCCCTACAATGAGCAGTTCTTC	CASCRGDPYNEQFF
NA	TRBJ2-3	TRBV7-7	NA	TGTGCTAGCAGCTTAGGCCGGGGCACAGATACGCAGTATTTT	CASSLGRGTDTQYF
NA	TRBJ2-3	TRBV4-1	TRBD2	TGCGCCAGCAGCCAAGGTTCCTTGACTAGCGGGAAAGATACGCAGTATTTT	CASSQGSLTSGKDTQYF
NA	TRBJ1-2	TRBV6-6	TRBD1	TGTGCCAGCAGACCGGGACAGGAATATGGCTACACCTTC	CASRPGQEYGYTF
NA	TRBJ1-2	TRBV5-1	NA	TGCGCCAGCAGCGTGACAGACTATGGCTACACCTTC	CASSVTDYGYTF
NA	TRBJ2-2	TRBV19	TRBD2	TGTGCCAGTAGTTCCCGAGGACTAGCGGGTGCCGGGGAGCTGTTTTTT	CASSSRGLAGAGELFF
NA	TRBJ1-6	TRBV9	TRBD1	TGTGCCAGCAGCACGCAGGACAGGTTAAATTCACCCCTCCACTTT	CASSTQDRLNSPLHF
NA	TRBJ1-1	TRBV7-9	TRBD1	TGTGCCAGCAGCTCTGGGCTGGACAGGGGGGCTTTCTTT	CASSSGLDRGAFF
NA	TRBJ2-5	TRBV6-5	TRBD1	TGTGCCAGCAGTTCCGGGACAGGGGAGGAGACCCAGTACTTC	CASSSGTGEETQYF
few	TRBJ1-6	TRBV5-4	NA	TGTGCCAGCAGCACAGACAGTTATAATTCACCCCTCCACTTT	CASSTDSYNSPLHF
NA	TRBJ2-1	TRBV7-8	TRBD2	TGTGCCAGCAGCTTCTTTACGGGAGGCTACAATGAGCAGTTCTTC	CASSFFTGGYNEQFF
NA	TRBJ1-5	TRBV6-5	NA	TGTGCCAGCAGTTACTCACAAAATCAGCCCCAGCATTTT	CASSYSQNQPQHF
NA	TRBJ2-1	TRBV7-2	TRBD2	TGTGCCAGCAGCTACGTCCGGGGGGGGAATGAGCAGTTCTTC	CASSYVRGGNEQFF
NA	TRBJ2-5	TRBV7-7	TRBD1	TGTGCTAGCAGCTCCACCGGACAGGGACGAGAGACCCAGTACTTC	CASSSTGQGRETQYF
NA	TRBJ2-1	TRBV20-1	TRBD2	TGCAGTGCTAGTATAGCTAGCGGGGGGAGGGAAAATGAGCAGTTCTTC	CSASIASGGRENEQFF
NA	TRBJ2-4	TRBV5-4	NA	TGTGCCAGCAGCGAGGCAGTCATTGATACCAAAAACATTCAGTACTTC	CASSEAVIDTKNIQYF
NA	TRBJ1-4	TRBV13	NA	TGTGCCAGCAGCTTAGGCGGGGCGGGAAAAGAAAAACTGTTTTTT	CASSLGGAGKEKLFF
NA	TRBJ2-1	TRBV5-1	NA	TGCGCCAGCAGCTTGGCTAGTTACAATGAGCAGTTCTTC	CASSLASYNEQFF
NA	TRBJ2-7	TRBV9	NA	TGTGCTTCCGGGACAACCTACGAGCAGTACTTC	CASGTTYEQYF
once	TRBJ2-5	TRBV6-2/TRBV6-3	NA	TGTGCCAGCAGTTACTCGGGCGGGACAGAAGAGACCCAGTACTTC	CASSYSGGTEETQYF
NA	TRBJ2-7	TRBV21-1	NA	TGTGCCAGCAGCAGAGCGGGAGTAAGTCTGTTCGAGCAGTACTTC	CASSRAGVSLFEQYF